The 4 T cell receptor beta chains in this list originate from one sample, sequenced in a study of blood T cell repertoires in COVID-19. The method was immunoSEQ multiplex PCR; TCRdb's version includes in-frame clones alone and lacks a portion of them. This repertoire shows 250,000 or so clones, approximately 85% found once; its top ten account for about 4%. The sequenced sample consisted of peripheral blood. The receptors were sampled from a man in his fifties with acute or convalescent COVID-19.

The CDR3 loop reads CASSWRGRTDEQFF. For the CDR3, the DNA is TGTGCCAGCAGCTGGCGGGGGAGGACCGATGAGCAGTTCTTC. The rearrangement uses TRBV6-5 and TRBJ2-1, with 7 bases aligning to TRBD2. Trimming removed 6 bases from V and 8 bases from J; junction bases left unmatched: 10. This CDR3 is built from 14 residues. The germline V gene encodes CDR1 MNHEY and CDR2 SVGAGI.

This chain links TRBV7-8 with TRBJ2-7; TRBD1 agrees at 7 bases. The length of the CDR3 is 14 residues. The germline CDR1 and CDR2 sequences are SGHVS and FQNEAQ. V was clipped by 8 bases and J by 4 bases; unmatched bases: 11. The CDR3 nucleotides read TGTGCCAGCTCCCTTGCTACAGGGGTGTACGAGCAGTACTTC. This sequence encodes CASSLATGVYEQYF.

This chain links TRBV29-1 with TRBJ1-4, with D unclear. V was trimmed by 4 bases and J by 1 base, leaving 10 bases between them. The germline gives CDR1 SQVTM, CDR2 ANQGSEA. The CDR3 is 14 residues long. The CDR3 DNA sequence: TGCAGCGTTGCCCTTGGGCGAACTAATGAAAAACTGTTTTTT. This gives the protein CSVALGRTNEKLFF.

The chain carries TRBV10-3 and TRBJ2-5, with 16 bases identical to TRBD2. Per the germline V gene, CDR1 is ENHRY and CDR2 is SYGVKD. The CDR3 extends over 15 amino acids. V lost 6 bases, J lost 5 bases, and 3 bases stayed unmatched. The CDR3 region is CAIRGLAGGPETQYF. The CDR3, as DNA: TGTGCCATCAGGGGACTAGCGGGAGGGCCGGAGACCCAGTACTTC.